This T cell receptor beta chain was recorded in a study of blood T cell repertoires in COVID-19. The CDR3 loop spans 14 amino acids. Trimming at V came to 4 bases and at J to 6 bases, leaving 9 bases not matched to a gene. CDR1 is SGHRS and CDR2 is YFSETQ in the germline V gene. In the source study's methods: Amplified reference gene primers provided the basis for estimating nucleated cell counts. Sequencing used immunoSEQ multiplex PCR; TCRdb keeps in-frame clones, though not all of them. D and trimming come from the DNA, and the V and J calls and clone size come from that table. The sample records about 71,000 clones, 80% to 90% being singletons.

The sequencing input was peripheral blood. J is TRBJ1-2 and V is TRBV5-1; TRBD1 aligns across 7 bases. This TCR derives from a man between 50 and 59 years old with acute or convalescent COVID-19. As DNA, the CDR3 is TGCGCCAGCAGCGAAGGACAGGTAGATCATGGCTACACCTTC. It translates to CASSEGQVDHGYTF.